In this sample, the clone carrying this T cell receptor (beta chain) turned up a few times. The data stem from a study of cytomegalovirus exposure and HLA in healthy donors. The PCR contained 60 Vbeta and 13 Jbeta primers. Using immunoSEQ multiplex PCR, the repertoire was profiled, and TCRdb retains in-frame clones only, with some absent. This table holds approximately 190,000 clones, roughly four fifths found once. CDR1 is MNHEY and CDR2 is SVGAGI in the germline V gene. Trimming cost V 2 bases and J 4 bases, with 18 bases left between them. The CDR3 has 16 residues. Sequencing was carried out using PBMCs. This sequence joins TRBV6-5 and TRBJ2-7; D remains unclear. The sequence was obtained from a man aged 40-49 years in good health and CMV-seropositive. CDR3 sequence (DNA): TGTGCCAGCAGTTACCAAACTACGACCCCCGGGTACGAGCAGTACTTC. Translated: CASSYQTTTPGYEQYF.